This is a list of T cell receptor beta chains from one sample in a study of cytomegalovirus exposure and HLA in healthy donors. Sequencing was performed with immunoSEQ multiplex PCR; in TCRdb, only in-frame clones are kept and a portion is missing. This repertoire shows about 140,000 clones, approximately 80% found once; its top ten account for approximately 5.1%. The sequenced material came from PBMCs. The receptors here all came from a male donor in good health and CMV-seronegative. Each CDR3 is given with its conserved first and last residue. The D gene is left open where the match is weak. Only some rows state a clone size, as once, few, many or a class for expanded clones.

TRBD2	.	TRBV2	13	TRBJ2-5	CASTGLAGETQYF	TGTGCCAGCACAGGACTAGCGGGGGAGACCCAGTACTTC
TRBD1	.	TRBV7-2	16	TRBJ2-4	CASSWRPGQGANIQYF	TGTGCCAGCAGCTGGCGGCCGGGACAGGGGGCGAACATTCAGTACTTC
.	.	TRBV19	15	TRBJ1-2	CASSIVETGSNGYTF	TGTGCCAGTAGTATAGTGGAAACAGGGTCCAATGGCTACACCTTC
TRBD1	.	TRBV10-3	14	TRBJ1-1	CAIRLGQGTSEAFF	TGTGCCATCAGGTTAGGACAGGGAACATCCGAAGCTTTCTTT
.	.	TRBV6-6	14	TRBJ1-5	CASSSDSSNQPQHF	TGTGCCAGCAGTTCCGACAGTAGCAATCAGCCCCAGCATTTT
TRBD1	.	TRBV6-1	15	TRBJ1-3	CASSRTGGPGNTIYF	TGTGCCAGCAGCCGGACAGGGGGCCCTGGAAACACCATATATTTT
.	.	TRBV7-2	14	TRBJ1-6	CDSSLTRANSPLHF	TGTGACAGCAGTCTAACCAGGGCTAATTCACCCCTCCACTTT
TRBD1	.	TRBV7-6	16	TRBJ1-1	CASSLRTGAEGTEAFF	TGTGCCAGCAGCCTACGAACAGGGGCGGAGGGCACTGAAGCTTTCTTT
.	once	TRBV7-6	14	TRBJ1-4	CASSFLPQGEKLFF	TGTGCCAGCAGCTTTCTCCCTCAGGGTGAAAAACTGTTTTTT
.	few	TRBV19	13	TRBJ1-6	CASRAETVSPLHF	TGTGCCAGTAGAGCTGAGACAGTTTCACCCCTCCACTTT
.	.	TRBV12-5	14	TRBJ1-2	CASGLPLQHYGYTF	TGTGCTAGTGGTTTGCCCCTACAGCACTATGGCTACACCTTC
.	few	TRBV5-3	14	TRBJ1-6	CARSPQGNRSPLHF	TGTGCCAGAAGCCCCCAGGGAAACCGTTCACCCCTCCACTTT
.	.	TRBV28	11	TRBJ2-7	CASSLQGRQYF	TGTGCCAGCAGTTTACAGGGCCGGCAGTACTTC
.	.	TRBV27	13	TRBJ1-1	CASSYYENTEAFF	TGTGCCAGCAGCTACTACGAAAACACTGAAGCTTTCTTT
TRBD1	.	TRBV7-9	17	TRBJ1-5	CASSLAGTAGSNQPQHF	TGTGCCAGCAGCTTAGCGGGGACAGCTGGTAGCAATCAGCCCCAGCATTTT
TRBD2	.	TRBV4-2	17	TRBJ2-2	CASSQGRGEVDTGELFF	TGTGCCAGCAGCCAAGGCCGGGGGGAAGTCGACACCGGGGAGCTGTTTTTT
TRBD1	.	TRBV4-3	16	TRBJ1-1	CASSQGRGRGSTEAFF	TGCGCCAGCAGCCAAGGAAGGGGGCGCGGGTCCACTGAAGCTTTCTTT
.	.	TRBV6-6	15	TRBJ1-5	CASSYGGFGNQPQHF	TGTGCCAGCAGTTACGGAGGATTTGGCAATCAGCCCCAGCATTTT
.	.	TRBV6-1	13	TRBJ1-2	CASRRQGSYGYTF	TGTGCCAGCAGGAGGCAGGGGAGCTATGGCTACACCTTC
TRBD1	.	TRBV19	17	TRBJ2-1	CASSTYLGQGAYNEQFF	TGTGCCAGTAGTACTTATCTCGGACAGGGGGCTTACAATGAGCAGTTCTTC
.	.	TRBV27	16	TRBJ2-2	CASSPNGGQLTGELFF	TGTGCCAGCAGTCCGAACGGCGGTCAGCTGACCGGGGAGCTGTTTTTT
.	.	TRBV2	14	TRBJ1-3	CARQKVEGGNTIYF	TGTGCCCGACAAAAGGTGGAGGGCGGAAACACCATATATTTT